This TCR beta chain was documented in a study of radiotherapy plus CTLA-4 blockade in lung cancer. The wider study: In roughly 17% of patients, objective responses were seen; 30% to 35% had disease control.

The V gene's germline CDR1 is MNHNS and CDR2 SASEGT. After removal of 8 bases from V and 3 bases from J, the junction contained 9 bases not matched to a gene. The CDR3 has 14 residues. Data came from immunoSEQ multiplex PCR; TCRdb stores just in-frame clones and leaves some out. The data show fewer than 40,000 clones, 75% to 85% seen once. Focal radiation and CTLA-4 blockade (ipilimumab) were tested in chemo-refractory metastatic non-small-cell lung cancer patients. The sequenced sample was peripheral blood, obtained from a patient treated with radiotherapy plus ipilimumab. The rearrangement joins TRBV6-1 to TRBJ2-7; 8 nucleotides agree with TRBD1. This TCR derives from a human donor with non-small cell lung cancer that progressed on radiotherapy plus ipilimumab. Written as DNA, the CDR3 is TGTGCCAGCGGACTGGACAGGGCCGGCTACGAGCAGTACTTC. Its protein product is CASGLDRAGYEQYF.